These 15 T cell receptor beta chains share one sample of origin, sequenced in a study of cytomegalovirus exposure and HLA in healthy donors. The study ran its PCR with 60 Vbeta and 13 Jbeta primers. Measured with immunoSEQ multiplex PCR; TCRdb has only the in-frame clones, and not every one. The profile shows approximately 100,000 clones, about three quarters of them singletons. Sequencing was performed on PBMCs. These receptors all come from a human donor in good health.

The chain has TRBV28 and TRBJ1-5; 8 bases line up with TRBD1. This CDR3 contains 15 residues. V lost 3 bases and J lost 11; bases outside the gene matches: 12. The germline CDR1 and CDR2 sequences are MDHEN and SYDVKM. Here the CDR3 DNA reads TGTGCCAGCAGTTTTGGGACAGGCAACCGGGGAGCCCAGCATTTT. This sequence encodes CASSFGTGNRGAQHF.

This rearrangement joins TRBV10-2 to TRBJ2-1, with 11 bases fitting TRBD2. CDR3 length: 15 residues. Germline assignment: CDR1 WSHSY and CDR2 SAAADI. V dropped 5 bases and J dropped 6; count of bases not matched to a gene: 6. CDR3 residues: CASSLTSGGPNEQFF. The CDR3 DNA reads TGCGCCAGCAGTCTTACTAGCGGGGGACCCAATGAGCAGTTCTTC.

The CDR3 loop reads CASSRPGQGHQPQHF. CDR3 DNA: TGCGCCAGCAGCCGACCGGGACAGGGCCATCAGCCCCAGCATTTT. The chain joins TRBV4-1 to TRBJ1-5, with 9 bases identical to TRBD1. CDR3 length: 15 residues. With 4 bases clipped from V and 5 bases from J, the junction kept 6 bases outside the gene matches. Germline CDR1 is MGHRA and CDR2 is YSYEKL.

In its sample, this clone was seen once. This rearrangement joins TRBV2 to TRBJ1-1; D gene unclear. Deletions cut 6 bases from V and 0 bases from J, with 14 bases between. Germline-derived CDR1 and CDR2 are SNHLY and FYNNEI. This CDR3 region has 15 residues. The CDR3 loop reads CASRVRPRMNTEAFF. The CDR3 DNA follows: TGTGCCAGCAGGGTCCGGCCCAGGATGAACACTGAAGCTTTCTTT. Full variable domain (rest looked up from reference TRBV2 and TRBJ1-1): EPEVTQTPSHQVTQMGQEVILRCVPISNHLYFYWYRQILGQKVEFLVSFYNNEISEKSEIFDDQFSVERPDGSNFTLKIRSTKLEDSAMYFCASRVRPRMNTEAFFGQGTRLTVV.

The J gene is TRBJ2-3, the V gene TRBV27; TRBD2 agrees at 11 bases. CDR1 is MNHEY and CDR2 is SMNVEV in the germline V gene (reference sequence). V lost 4 bases to trimming and J lost 7 bases; unmatched junction nucleotides: 10. The CDR3 runs to 16 residues. The CDR3 nucleotides read TGTGCCAGCAGTTCCACCGGGACTAGCGGTCCAAATACGCAGTATTTT. It specifies CASSSTGTSGPNTQYF.

This clone was detected ten times or more. The chain employs TRBV6-5 and TRBJ2-3, with 8 positions matching TRBD1. Germline V gives CDR1 MNHEY, CDR2 SVGAGI. Germline trimming cut 6 bases from V and 5 bases from J; bases unmatched to any gene: 10. This CDR3 region has 15 residues. The CDR3 is CASRADRVRVDTQYF. CDR3 DNA sequence: TGTGCCAGCAGGGCGGACAGGGTCAGGGTAGATACGCAGTATTTT.

V usage is TRBV18 and J usage is TRBJ2-7; TRBD2 agrees at 11 bases. CDR3 length: 14 amino acids. V dropped 6 bases and J dropped 3; count of bases not matched to a gene: 4. In germline, CDR1 is KGHSH, CDR2 LQKENI. In DNA form, the CDR3 reads TGTGCCAGCTCGCCTACTAGCGGGAGCTACGAGCAGTACTTC. This sequence encodes CASSPTSGSYEQYF.

The chain has TRBV6-5 and TRBJ1-1; unclear D gene. The CDR3 is made up of 13 amino acids. Deletions cut 5 bases from V and 0 bases from J, with 7 bases between. Per the germline V gene, CDR1 is MNHEY and CDR2 is SVGAGI. In nucleotides, the CDR3 is TGTGCCAGCAGTCGAGTCATGAACACTGAAGCTTTCTTT. This gives the protein CASSRVMNTEAFF.

In its sample, this clone was seen once. The chain is built from TRBV11-3 and TRBJ2-7, with D possibly TRBD2 on 7 matching bases. V was shortened by 6 bases and J by 5 bases, with 32 bases between the two germline ends. CDR3 length equals 19 residues. The germline gives CDR1 SGHNT, CDR2 YENEEA. The CDR3 loop reads CASRQLGTPGGLGPHEQYF. CDR3 in DNA: TGTGCCAGCAGACAACTCGGGACCCCGGGGGGCCTCGGCCCTCACGAGCAGTACTTC.

J is TRBJ1-5 and V is TRBV28, with 10 bases identical to TRBD1. The CDR3 length is 18 residues. Germline-derived CDR1 and CDR2 are MDHEN and SYDVKM. V lost 1 base to trimming and J lost 3 bases; unmatched junction nucleotides: 9. This CDR3 reads CASSLFGTGVQPNQPQHF. The CDR3 nucleotides read TGTGCCAGCAGTTTATTTGGGACAGGGGTCCAACCCAATCAGCCCCAGCATTTT. Together with reference TRBV28 and TRBJ1-5, the CDR3 gives the full variable domain: DVKVTQSSRYLVKRTGEKVFLECVQDMDHENMFWYRQDPGLGLRLIYFSYDVKMKEKGDIPEGYSVSREKKERFSLILESASTNQTSMYLCASSLFGTGVQPNQPQHFGDGTRLSIL.

V and J are TRBV19 and TRBJ1-2; no reliable D call. This CDR3 comprises 15 residues. Germline V lookup: CDR1 LNHDA, CDR2 SQIVND (reference sequence). V was trimmed by 1 base and J by 2 bases, leaving 11 bases between them. The CDR3 DNA reads as TGTGCCAGTAGTATAGCCGCGAGGCTGAACTATGGCTACACCTTC. Protein product: CASSIAARLNYGYTF.

The V and J genes are TRBV7-2 and TRBJ2-7, with a possible D match to TRBD2 (5 bases). Germline CDR1 reads SGHTA; CDR2 reads FQGNSA. This CDR3 is built from 13 residues. V was trimmed by 1 base and J by 1 base, leaving 5 bases between them. The CDR3, as DNA: TGTGCCAGCAGCTTAGGACTATCCTACGAGCAGTACTTC. This encodes CASSLGLSYEQYF.

The rearrangement joins TRBV5-4 to TRBJ1-6; no reliable D call. Trimming stripped 4 bases from V and 9 bases from J, with 20 bases between. Germline V gene lookup returns CDR1 SGHNT and CDR2 YYREEE (reference sequence). This CDR3 has 16 amino acids. CDR3 DNA: TGTGCCAGCAGCGTCGACCTGGGAGGTGCTGGTTCACCCCTCCACTTT. Translated, it gives CASSVDLGGAGSPLHF.

This chain joins TRBV6-1 and TRBJ2-7, with TRBD1 as a possible D gene (6 bases). Germline V CDR1 and CDR2: MNHNS, SASEGT. CDR3 length: 17 amino acids. Trimming removed 0 bases from V and 7 bases from J, with 22 bases in between. CDR3 DNA sequence: TGTGCCAGCAGTGAAGCGTGGGCAGGGGCAAACGCTCAGGAGCAGTACTTC. This codes for CASSEAWAGANAQEQYF.

The CDR3 DNA reads as TGTGCCAGCAGGAAACAACAGGGTTTCATGAACACTGAAGCTTTCTTT. It encodes CASRKQQGFMNTEAFF. The rearrangement links TRBV27 to TRBJ1-1; weak D call: TRBD1 (6 bases). There are 16 residues in the CDR3. Trimming removed 6 bases at V and 0 bases at J, with 17 bases between. CDR1 is MNHEY and CDR2 is SMNVEV in the germline V gene (reference sequence).